This T cell receptor (beta chain) came from a study of blood T cells in healthy people across ages. Germline V gives CDR1 SEHNR, CDR2 FQNEAQ (reference sequence). Trimming removed 1 base from V and 9 bases from J; junction bases left unmatched: 4. This CDR3 is built from 14 residues. The use of a sample-barcoded 5' primer and a J-beta primer mix characterized a second PCR of roughly 7 to 11 cycles. MiXCR, run by TCRdb on the 5' RACE reads, gives a single entry per CDR3 protein. The data show about 1.4 million distinct CDR3 sequences, roughly 60% seen once. This receptor was taken from a man aged 18 to 30 in good health. The chain couples TRBV7-9 to TRBJ2-4, with TRBD1 matching 9 bases. Sequencing was done on a sample of blood. The chain's CDR3 is CASSLDGTGIIQYF. CDR3 DNA: TGTGCCAGCAGCTTAGATGGGACAGGGATCATTCAGTACTTC.